This entry lists 27 T cell receptor beta chains sequenced from one sample in a study of shared clonotypes between healthy human individuals. Method: immunoSEQ multiplex PCR; TCRdb's copy keeps in-frame clones and lacks some. The sample has under 1,900,000 clones, approximately 98.5% seen once; the top ten hold about 0.34%. Sequenced: naive CD4+ T cells sorted from blood. Described subset: CD45RA+ positively selected. Receptor source: a man between 25 and 39 years old in good health.

This chain joins TRBV30 and TRBJ1-4, with a possible D match to TRBD1 (6 bases). The germline V and J ends were trimmed by 0 bases and 6 bases, with 14 bases remaining between them. Germline CDR1 is GTSNPN and CDR2 is SVGIG (reference sequence). The CDR3 consists of 15 residues. CDR3 nucleotides: TGTGCCTGGAGTGTACAGGGAGTATCGTATGAAAAACTGTTTTTT. Its protein product is CAWSVQGVSYEKLFF.

The rearrangement links TRBV5-5 to TRBJ2-3; D possibly corresponds to TRBD2 (5 bases). The CDR3 runs 15 residues. Germline V gives CDR1 SGHKS, CDR2 YYEKEE (reference sequence). Trimming cost V 4 bases and J 5 bases, with 17 bases left between them. The CDR3 nucleotides are TGTGCCAGCAGCCCTACTAGTGATAGAGGAGATACGCAGTATTTT. Translating gives CASSPTSDRGDTQYF.

The genes are TRBV6-1 and TRBJ2-3, with D possibly TRBD1 on 5 matching bases. Germline assignment: CDR1 MNHNS and CDR2 SASEGT. With 4 bases removed from V and 6 bases from J, the gap between germline ends came to 11 bases. This CDR3 has 13 residues. The CDR3 nucleotides are TGTGCCAGCAGTGCTCCAGGGCGGGATACGCAGTATTTT. It translates to CASSAPGRDTQYF.

The rearrangement links TRBV5-4 to TRBJ2-1, with 10 bases identical to TRBD1. J was trimmed by 6 bases and V by 4 bases; bases with no gene match: 7. Per the germline V gene, CDR1 is SGHNT and CDR2 is YYREEE (reference sequence). This CDR3 region has 15 residues. The CDR3 here is CASSPGTGEFNEQFF. CDR3 nucleotide sequence: TGTGCCAGCAGCCCAGGGACAGGGGAGTTCAATGAGCAGTTCTTC.

The J gene is TRBJ1-3, the V gene TRBV5-1; no definite D call. CDR3 length: 14 amino acids. CDR1 is SGHRS and CDR2 is YFSETQ in the germline V gene. Trimming took off 1 base at V and 0 bases at J, with 5 bases between the two ends. CDR3 sequence reads: CASSLTFSGNTIYF. CDR3 nucleotides: TGCGCCAGCAGCTTGACATTCTCTGGAAACACCATATATTTT.

The CDR3 spells CASSNLGGTEAFF. The CDR3, as DNA: TGTGCCAGCAGCAACCTCGGGGGCACTGAAGCTTTCTTT. The chain employs TRBV11-2 and TRBJ1-1, with D possibly TRBD1 on 5 matching bases. Trimming took 5 bases from V and 4 from J, leaving 11 bases between them. Germline-derived CDR1 and CDR2 are SGHAT and FQNNGV. This CDR3 is 13 amino acids long.

The chain recombines TRBV7-3 with TRBJ2-4; D ambiguous. Trimming left V 5 bases short and J 0 bases short, with 8 bases between. The germline gives CDR1 SGHTA, CDR2 FQGTGA. The CDR3 has 14 amino acids. The CDR3 reads CASSPDPAKNIQYF. The CDR3 DNA follows: TGTGCCAGCAGCCCGGACCCAGCCAAAAACATTCAGTACTTC.

This chain links TRBV6-5 with TRBJ2-7; unclear D gene. Germline V gene data show CDR1 as MNHEY and CDR2 as SVGAGI. V lost 4 bases and J lost 3, with 7 bases in between. This CDR3 spans 12 amino acids. This CDR3 reads CASSFGGYEQYF. CDR3 DNA: TGTGCCAGCAGTTTCGGCGGCTACGAGCAGTACTTC.

The genes are TRBV11-2 and TRBJ2-5, with D perhaps TRBD1 or TRBD2 (7 bases each). This CDR3 region has 17 residues. With 0 bases removed from V and 5 bases from J, the gap between germline ends came to 19 bases. Germline loops: CDR1 SGHAT, CDR2 FQNNGV. CDR3 region: CASSLDQGGVSGETQYF. In DNA form, the CDR3 reads TGTGCCAGCAGCTTAGATCAGGGGGGGGTTTCTGGTGAGACCCAGTACTTC. Supplemented by reference TRBV11-2 and TRBJ2-5, the full variable domain reads EAGVAQSPRYKIIEKRQSVAFWCNPISGHATLYWYQQILGQGPKLLIQFQNNGVVDDSQLPKDRFSAERLKGVDSTLKIQPAKLEDSAVYLCASSLDQGGVSGETQYFGPGTRLLVL.

This chain uses TRBV9 with TRBJ2-2; 10 bases match TRBD2. Germline-derived CDR1 and CDR2 are SGDLS and YYNGEE. Trimming cost V 6 bases and J 0 bases; bases outside gene matches: 8. CDR3 length equals 17 residues. Here the CDR3 DNA reads TGTGCCAGCACCAAGAGACTAGCGGGTCCGAACACCGGGGAGCTGTTTTTT. It is translated as CASTKRLAGPNTGELFF. Full variable domain (missing parts from reference TRBV9 and TRBJ2-2): DSGVTQTPKHLITATGQRVTLRCSPRSGDLSVYWYQQSLDQGLQFLIQYYNGEERAKGNILERFSAQQFPDLHSELNLSSLELGDSALYFCASTKRLAGPNTGELFFGEGSRLTVL.

The J gene is TRBJ2-7, the V gene TRBV5-4; tentatively, D is TRBD2 (5 bases). Germline V lookup: CDR1 SGHNT, CDR2 YYREEE (reference sequence). Trimming shortened V by 5 bases and J by 3 bases, and 12 bases separated the two germline ends. There are 13 residues in the CDR3. This CDR3 reads CASSVTGFYEQYF. The CDR3 bases are TGTGCCAGCAGTGTAACGGGGTTCTACGAGCAGTACTTC.

This chain uses TRBV4-1 with TRBJ2-7; 8 bases are a match to TRBD1. Looked up from germline, CDR1 is MGHRA and CDR2 is YSYEKL. The junction had 5 bases not matched to a gene; V was cut back by 4 bases and J by 3 bases. This CDR3 has 14 amino acids. CDR3 nucleotides: TGCGCCAGCAGCCGTGACAGGGGTCACTACGAGCAGTACTTC. Translation: CASSRDRGHYEQYF.

The V call is TRBV6-5, the J call TRBJ1-1, with D possibly TRBD1 on 6 matching bases. CDR3 length equals 16 residues. Looked up from germline, CDR1 is MNHEY and CDR2 is SVGAGI. V was trimmed by 2 bases and J by 0 bases, leaving 13 bases between them. CDR3: CASSYGGRLMNTEAFF. In nucleotides, the CDR3 is TGTGCCAGCAGTTACGGGGGGCGCCTTATGAACACTGAAGCTTTCTTT.

This chain links TRBV7-2 with TRBJ2-1; D might be TRBD2 (5 bases). Germline lookup yields CDR1 SGHTA and CDR2 FQGNSA. The CDR3 loop spans 15 amino acids. The germline V and J ends were trimmed by 0 bases and 4 bases, with 10 bases remaining between them. DNA for the CDR3: TGTGCCAGCAGCTTAGCGGGAGATGGGTACAATGAGCAGTTCTTC. Translated, it gives CASSLAGDGYNEQFF. Complete variable domain (other parts from reference TRBV7-2 and TRBJ2-1): GAGVSQSPSNKVTEKGKDVELRCDPISGHTALYWYRQSLGQGLEFLIYFQGNSAPDKSGLPSDRFSAERTGGSVSTLTIQRTQQEDSAVYLCASSLAGDGYNEQFFGPGTRLTVL.

This chain uses TRBV4-3 with TRBJ2-1; 10 nucleotides line up with TRBD2. The CDR3 totals 16 residues. J gave up 9 bases and V 1 base, and 9 bases lay outside the gene matches. CDR1 is LGHNA, CDR2 YSLEER, per germline. The CDR3 reads CASSQVRLAGDREQFF. CDR3 bases: TGCGCCAGCAGCCAAGTTAGGCTAGCGGGAGATCGTGAGCAGTTCTTC.

The chain carries TRBV15 and TRBJ1-5; 9 positions agree with TRBD1. This CDR3 has 20 amino acids. Germline values: CDR1 LNHNV, CDR2 YYDKDF (reference sequence). The V gene end was trimmed by 0 bases and the J gene end by 1 base; junction bases not matched to a gene: 13. The CDR3: CATSRDLRTGVEGSNQPQHF. DNA of the CDR3: TGTGCCACCAGCAGAGATCTCCGGACAGGGGTTGAGGGGAGCAATCAGCCCCAGCATTTT.

V usage is TRBV6-5 and J usage is TRBJ1-2; D is unresolved. Germline assignment: CDR1 MNHEY and CDR2 SVGAGI. The germline V and J ends were trimmed by 0 bases and 3 bases, with 14 bases remaining between them. The CDR3 covers 16 residues. Here the CDR3 reads CASSYSSSLEYYGYTF. CDR3 sequence (DNA): TGTGCCAGCAGTTACTCGAGTTCGTTGGAGTACTATGGCTACACCTTC.

The table lists this clone with a few counts. V usage is TRBV2 and J usage is TRBJ2-7, with D unclear. The CDR3 is made up of 11 amino acids. In germline, CDR1 is SNHLY, CDR2 FYNNEI. Trimming stripped 6 bases from V and 2 bases from J, with 5 bases between. In DNA, the CDR3 is TGTGCCAGCAGGGCCACCTACGAGCAGTACTTC. It yields the protein CASRATYEQYF.

V and J are TRBV7-3 and TRBJ2-7, with a possible D match to TRBD2 (5 bases). Germline-derived CDR1 and CDR2 are SGHTA and FQGTGA. There are 15 residues in the CDR3. The germline V and J ends were trimmed by 4 bases and 5 bases, with 18 bases remaining between them. The chain's CDR3 is CASSSSQASTDEQYF. CDR3 bases: TGTGCCAGCAGCTCTAGCCAGGCCTCGACGGACGAGCAGTACTTC.

The rearrangement uses TRBV15 and TRBJ2-5; 7 bases are a match to TRBD2. J gave up 4 bases and V 0 bases, and 2 bases lay outside the gene matches. The germline V gene encodes CDR1 LNHNV and CDR2 YYDKDF (reference sequence). This CDR3 has 14 amino acids. DNA for the CDR3: TGTGCCACCAGCAGAGACAGGACTAGAGAGACCCAGTACTTC. Protein product: CATSRDRTRETQYF. The whole variable domain, remainder taken from reference TRBV15 and TRBJ2-5, is DAMVIQNPRYQVTQFGKPVTLSCSQTLNHNVMYWYQQKSSQAPKLLFHYYDKDFNNEADTPDNFQSRRPNTSFCFLDIRSPGLGDTAMYLCATSRDRTRETQYFGPGTRLLVL.

The gene calls are TRBV7-8 and TRBJ2-5, with a possible D match to TRBD2 (8 bases). The CDR3 sequence is 20 residues long. Trimming left V 4 bases short and J 2 bases short, with 29 bases between. CDR1 is SGHVS and CDR2 is FQNEAQ in the germline V gene. The CDR3 spells CASSSKPGLGGLGRQETQYF. CDR3 nucleotide sequence: TGTGCCAGCAGCTCCAAGCCGGGACTAGGGGGCCTGGGGAGGCAAGAGACCCAGTACTTC.

This chain joins TRBV4-3 and TRBJ2-1; 10 bases are shared with TRBD2. Germline CDR1 reads LGHNA; CDR2 reads YSLEER. V was pared by 1 base and J by 0 bases, with 15 bases of the junction left unmatched. This CDR3 has 21 residues. The CDR3 reads CASSQGLAGGPRLSSYNEQFF. The CDR3 bases are TGCGCCAGCAGCCAAGGTTTAGCGGGAGGCCCTCGGCTTAGCTCCTACAATGAGCAGTTCTTC.

The chain couples TRBV28 to TRBJ2-3, with D perhaps TRBD1 (6 bases). The V gene's germline CDR1 is MDHEN and CDR2 SYDVKM. Between the trimmed V and J ends, which lost 4 bases and 1 base, there was a span of 12 bases. This CDR3 is built from 15 residues. Here the CDR3 DNA reads TGTGCCAGCAGTTCCCCCTGGACAGGCACAGATACGCAGTATTTT. Translated, it gives CASSSPWTGTDTQYF.

The rearrangement links TRBV27 to TRBJ1-2; TRBD1 is a possible D gene (6 bases). The CDR3 has 14 amino acids. The ends were cut back, 5 bases at V and 8 bases at J, with 18 bases in the middle. CDR1 MNHEY and CDR2 SMNVEV come from the germline V gene (reference sequence). The CDR3 loop reads CASSPRRGAGGYTF. The CDR3 DNA sequence: TGTGCCAGCAGTCCCCGGCGGGGGGCTGGGGGCTACACCTTC.

The J gene is TRBJ1-2, the V gene TRBV6-1, with unresolved D. The V end lost 1 base, the J end lost 4 bases, and 7 bases lay between the germline ends. Germline CDR1 and CDR2: MNHNS and SASEGT. The CDR3 consists of 13 residues. CDR3 coding DNA: TGTGCCAGCAGTGAAGGCACAACCTATGGCTACACCTTC. Protein sequence: CASSEGTTYGYTF.

This sequence joins TRBV5-1 and TRBJ2-3; 7 nucleotides match TRBD1. Germline V lookup: CDR1 SGHRS, CDR2 YFSETQ. The CDR3 spans 19 residues. V trimming: 4 bases; J trimming: 0 bases; junction bases outside the gene matches: 17. The CDR3 region is CASSRTVIPGQTSTDTQYF. The CDR3 DNA is TGCGCCAGCAGCCGAACAGTAATTCCGGGACAGACTAGCACAGATACGCAGTATTTT.

The gene calls are TRBV2 and TRBJ2-7; D is uncertain. Germline V gives CDR1 SNHLY, CDR2 FYNNEI. The V and J ends lost 7 bases and 9 bases respectively, with 19 bases between them. This CDR3 contains 13 residues. The CDR3 is CASKRTDRGRQYF. For the CDR3, the DNA is TGTGCCAGCAAGAGAACAGACCGAGGTAGGCAGTACTTC.